The clone carrying this TCR beta chain occurred a few times. Its target is not known. The source of the sample is a study of STAT3 mutations in large granular lymphocyte leukemia. The overall study: Canonical activating STAT3 mutations were detected in roughly half of the longitudinally sequenced T-LGLL patients. Study results and caveats: In T-cell large granular lymphocyte leukemia, about half of patients showed multiple immunodominant subclonotypes. After therapy, about 30% of the 18 patients switched clonotypes, all new clones STAT3 wild type.

Average productive template count per sample was about 42,000. Sequencing used immunoSEQ multiplex PCR; TCRdb keeps in-frame clones, though not all of them. The sample holds about 2,000 clones, more than 60% seen once. Sequences were obtained from peripheral blood mononuclear cells. This clonotype was sampled from a man aged 50-59 years with T-cell large granular lymphocyte leukemia. Some clones in this sample may be carry-over from other donors' samples.

In DNA form, the CDR3 reads TGTGCCAGCACCCAGACATACGAGCAGTACTTC. Translation: CASTQTYEQYF. The V gene is TRBV2, the J gene TRBJ2-7; D gene ambiguous. The CDR3 loop spans 11 amino acids. Deletions cut 7 bases from V and 4 bases from J, with 8 bases between. The V gene's germline CDR1 is SNHLY and CDR2 FYNNEI.